Listed below are T cell receptor beta chains from one sample, sequenced in a study of neurological immune-mediated disorders. In TCRdb, the 5' RACE reads were re-called with MiXCR into one record per CDR3 protein. The data contain over 55,000 distinct CDR3 sequences, about 9.4% of them seen just once; the ten biggest clones take up approximately 9.5%. Material: PBMCs. All receptors come from a man aged 25-40 years in good health. Each CDR3 is given with its conserved first and last residue. A D gene is named only where the DNA matches it firmly. The size of a clone is reported for some rows only, either as once, few or many, or as a class for expanded clones.

>TRBV27|TRBD2|.|TRBJ2-1
TGTGTCAGCAGGACCCTGGGGGCTAGCGGGAGGGGTCCCTACAATGAGCAGTTCTTC
CVSRTLGASGRGPYNEQFF
>TRBV27|TRBD1|many|TRBJ2-1
TGTGCCAGCAGTTTCGACAGGGGGCACGGCAATGAGCAGTTCTTC
CASSFDRGHGNEQFF
>TRBV5-1|.|many|TRBJ1-1
TGCGCCAGCAGCTTGGGGCAGTCCATTCAGTATGAAGCTTTCTTT
CASSLGQSIQYEAFF
>TRBV27|.|many|TRBJ2-7
TGTGCCAGCAAAACGGGCGTCGGCCAGCAGTACTTC
CASKTGVGQQYF
>TRBV27|.|.|TRBJ1-5
TGTGCCAGCAGTTTAATGGGGCCCCATAGCAATCAGCCCCAGCATTTT
CASSLMGPHSNQPQHF
>TRBV28|.|many|TRBJ2-7
TGTGCCAGCAGTTCCTTATACGAGCAGTACTTC
CASSSLYEQYF
>TRBV29-1|.|few|TRBJ2-3
TGCAGCGTTGAGCAGAGCGCCCGAGGGGCAGATACGCAGTATTTT
CSVEQSARGADTQYF
>TRBV19|.|.|TRBJ2-2
TGTGCCAGTAGTATACCGGTACGGACCGGGGAGCTGTTTTTT
CASSIPVRTGELFF
>TRBV27|TRBD1|few|TRBJ2-7
TGTGCCAGCAGAGACGGGACAGGTTTCTACGAGCAGTACTTC
CASRDGTGFYEQYF
>TRBV20-1|.|many|TRBJ2-1
TGCAGTGCTAGTAACACACCCTACAATGAGCAGTTCTTC
CSASNTPYNEQFF
>TRBV27|.|many|TRBJ2-5
TGTGCCAGCAGTCCCCTGCGGGGGCTGGAGACCCAGTACTTC
CASSPLRGLETQYF
>TRBV29-1|.|many|TRBJ2-3
TGCAGCCTTACGGGGTCGGGGTCGGCAGATACGCAGTATTTT
CSLTGSGSADTQYF
>TRBV6-1|.|many|TRBJ1-6
TGTGCCAGCAGTGAATTGGACGGGTCCAATAATTCACCCCTCCACTTT
CASSELDGSNNSPLHF
>TRBV12-3/TRBV12-4|TRBD1|many|TRBJ1-2
TGTGCCAGCAGTTTAGGACAGGGGCTTAACTATGGCTACACCTTC
CASSLGQGLNYGYTF
>TRBV28|.|many|TRBJ2-5
TGTGCCAGCAGTTTCGGGGATCCTCAGGGGACCCAGTACTTC
CASSFGDPQGTQYF
>TRBV9|TRBD2|.|TRBJ2-1
TGTGCCAGCAGCATGGGCCTGACTAGCGGGGAATGGTGGGAGCAGTTCTTC
CASSMGLTSGEWWEQFF
>TRBV5-6|.|many|TRBJ1-4
TGTGCCAGCAGCTTGGCCCCCATGGCAGAAAAACTGTTTTTT
CASSLAPMAEKLFF
>TRBV27|.|many|TRBJ1-3
TGTGCCAGCAGTCTAACCAGGGCGATCTCTGGAAACACCATATATTTT
CASSLTRAISGNTIYF
>TRBV2|.|.|TRBJ2-5
TGTGCCAGCAGTCACGGGGAGACCCAGTACTTC
CASSHGETQYF
>TRBV20-1|.|many|TRBJ2-1
TGCAGTGCCCTCAACCAGGCGGACAGCTCCTACAATGAGCAGTTCTTC
CSALNQADSSYNEQFF
>TRBV7-2|.|.|TRBJ2-3
TGTGCCAACAGCTTTGTGGGAGCGACAGATACGCAGTATTTT
CANSFVGATDTQYF
>TRBV5-1|.|many|TRBJ2-2
TGCGCCAGCAGACAGCACACCGGGGAGCTGTTTTTT
CASRQHTGELFF
>TRBV5-1|.|many|TRBJ2-1
TGCGCCAGCAGCCCCGGAAATCTCGCTACAGGGTGGGGACACAATGAGCAGTTCTTC
CASSPGNLATGWGHNEQFF
>TRBV20-1|TRBD1|many|TRBJ1-2
TGCAGAGGAAAGAAGGGGGCGGGTGGCTACACCTTC
CRGKKGAGGYTF
>TRBV7-8|.|many|TRBJ2-7
TGTGCCAGCAGCCAACCGGCCCGCTATGAGCAGTACTTC
CASSQPARYEQYF
>TRBV27|.|many|TRBJ1-5
TGTGCCAGCAGTATTAAGCTTAATCAGCCCCAGCATTTT
CASSIKLNQPQHF
>TRBV20-1|TRBD2|many|TRBJ2-5
TGCAGTGCTCGAAGACTAGCGGGAGAGATGGAGACCCAGTACTTC
CSARRLAGEMETQYF
>TRBV29-1|TRBD1|.|TRBJ2-7
TGCAGCGTTGAAGGGGACAGGAGGTACGAGCAGTACTTC
CSVEGDRRYEQYF
>TRBV29-1|.|many|TRBJ2-2
TGCAGCGGTTTCACAGGGTACGGGGAGCTGTTTTTT
CSGFTGYGELFF
>TRBV7-9|.|.|TRBJ2-1
TGTGCCAGCAGATCTCTTTCCGGGACTGGACCTTACAATGAGCAGTTCTTC
CASRSLSGTGPYNEQFF
>TRBV5-1|.|few|TRBJ2-3
TGCGCCAGCAGCTTGTACAGGGTCGGCACAGATACGCAGTATTTT
CASSLYRVGTDTQYF
>TRBV5-1|.|many|TRBJ1-2
TGCGCCAGCAGCTTTTACAGCACCTATGGCTACACCTTC
CASSFYSTYGYTF
>TRBV29-1|.|many|TRBJ2-7
TGCAGCGTTGAAGATCCCCGGGCCCGGGTTCGCGAGCAGTACTTC
CSVEDPRARVREQYF
>TRBV10-3|.|.|TRBJ1-3
TGTGCCATCAGTGCATCAGGAAACACCATATATTTT
CAISASGNTIYF
>TRBV7-9|.|many|TRBJ2-7
TGTGCCAGCGAAGGGGGGCCCTACGAGCAGTACTTC
CASEGGPYEQYF
>TRBV18|TRBD2|many|TRBJ2-1
TGTGCCAGCTCACCGCTCTTCAGCGGGAGGGCCGGGAATGAGCAGTTCTTC
CASSPLFSGRAGNEQFF
>TRBV20-1|TRBD1|many|TRBJ2-7
TGCAGTGCACAACGGACAGGGGGCTACGAGCAGTACTTC
CSAQRTGGYEQYF
>TRBV27|.|many|TRBJ2-6
TGTGCCAGCAGTTCTCACAGGGCGTCTGGGGCCAACGTCCTGACTTTC
CASSSHRASGANVLTF
>TRBV2|.|many|TRBJ2-5
TGTGCCAGCAGTCCTACGGAGACCCAGTACTTC
CASSPTETQYF
>TRBV7-2|TRBD2|many|TRBJ2-3
TGTGCCAGCAGTAGCGGGCACACAGATACGCAGTATTTT
CASSSGHTDTQYF
>TRBV7-2|TRBD2|many|TRBJ2-5
TGTGCCAGCAGCCCCGCAGCGGGAGGTGAAGAGACCCAGTACTTC
CASSPAAGGEETQYF
>TRBV6-4|.|few|TRBJ2-5
TGTGCCAGCAGTGACGACAGACAATACCAAGAGACCCAGTACTTC
CASSDDRQYQETQYF
>TRBV2|TRBD1|many|TRBJ2-7
TGTGCCAGCAGTGAAGGGAGGACAGGGTCTAACGAGCAGTACTTC
CASSEGRTGSNEQYF
>TRBV4-2|TRBD1|many|TRBJ2-5
TGTGCCAGCAGCCAAGATGCAGGGGGCACGGGAGAGACCCAGTACTTC
CASSQDAGGTGETQYF
>TRBV5-1|.|many|TRBJ2-3
TGCGCCAGCGCGGCGGCGACGGCGGCAGATACGCAGTATTTT
CASAAATAADTQYF
>TRBV19|TRBD1|.|TRBJ2-2
TGTGCCAGTAGTAGAGGGACAGGGAGCACCGGGGAGCTGTTTTTT
CASSRGTGSTGELFF
>TRBV29-1|TRBD2|many|TRBJ2-3
TGCAGCGTTCAAGCGGGAGTGGGAGATACGCAGTATTTT
CSVQAGVGDTQYF
>TRBV27|.|many|TRBJ2-7
TGTGCCAGCAGTTTTACCGGTAGCTCCTACGAGCAGTACTTC
CASSFTGSSYEQYF
>TRBV6-5|.|many|TRBJ1-1
TGTGCCAGCAGACTCTGGGGGGGGAACACTGAAGCTTTCTTT
CASRLWGGNTEAFF
>TRBV28|.|few|TRBJ1-3
TGTGCCAGCAGTTTCCAGGGTTCTGGAAACACCATATATTTT
CASSFQGSGNTIYF
>TRBV7-8|.|many|TRBJ2-3
TGTGCCAGCAGCATGCGGGACTTTCCGATAGATACGCAGTATTTT
CASSMRDFPIDTQYF
>TRBV12-3/TRBV12-4|TRBD1|many|TRBJ2-7
TGTGCCAGCAGTTTAGAGGTGTCAGGGGGTGGAAGGTACGAGCAGTACTTC
CASSLEVSGGGRYEQYF